These T cell receptor beta chains were read from a single sample in a study of regulatory T cells in long-lasting Graves disease. TCRdb ran MiXCR on the multiplex PCR reads and lists one entry per CDR3 protein. The sample yields some 250,000 distinct CDR3 sequences, approximately 20% seen once. The source was peripheral blood mononuclear cells (PBMCs), collected at new diagnosis, from a patient treated with antithyroid drugs. These receptors originate from a female donor with Graves disease. The CDR3 runs from the conserved cysteine through the conserved F or W. The order of the fields is clone size, J gene, D gene, V gene, CDR3 DNA, CDR3 protein. The D gene is left open where the match is weak. Some rows mark clone size as missing; the rest say once, few, many or name a class of expanded clone.

clone_size: many
j_call: TRBJ1-5
d_call: .
v_call: TRBV30
cdr3_nt: TGTGCCTGGAGTTATTTCAGGGACCAGCCCCAGCATTTT
cdr3_aa: CAWSYFRDQPQHF

clone_size: many
j_call: TRBJ2-5
d_call: .
v_call: TRBV27
cdr3_nt: TGTGCCAGCAGTTTAGATATAGAGGCGGCGGGGACCCAGTACTTC
cdr3_aa: CASSLDIEAAGTQYF

clone_size: many
j_call: TRBJ2-7
d_call: TRBD2
v_call: TRBV6-2/TRBV6-3
cdr3_nt: TGTGCCAGCAGTTGGGAGGGCGTCTACGAGCAGTACTTC
cdr3_aa: CASSWEGVYEQYF

clone_size: few
j_call: TRBJ1-5
d_call: .
v_call: TRBV7-2
cdr3_nt: TGTGCCAGCAGCTTAGATTCATCGGGTTTTAGCAATCAGCCCCAGCATTTT
cdr3_aa: CASSLDSSGFSNQPQHF

clone_size: .
j_call: TRBJ2-7
d_call: .
v_call: TRBV30
cdr3_nt: TGTGCCTGGAGAGGGGACTCCTACGAGCAGTACTTC
cdr3_aa: CAWRGDSYEQYF

clone_size: many
j_call: TRBJ2-7
d_call: TRBD2
v_call: TRBV20-1
cdr3_nt: TGCAGTGCACCACTAGCGGGAGGGCGCGAGCAGTACTTC
cdr3_aa: CSAPLAGGREQYF

clone_size: many
j_call: TRBJ2-5
d_call: TRBD2
v_call: TRBV5-4
cdr3_nt: TGTGCCAGCAGCTTGGAGGCGGGAGTAGGGGTGACCCAGTACTTC
cdr3_aa: CASSLEAGVGVTQYF

clone_size: many
j_call: TRBJ2-5
d_call: .
v_call: TRBV19
cdr3_nt: TGTGCCAGTAGTATGGGCGGTCAAGAGACCCAGTACTTC
cdr3_aa: CASSMGGQETQYF

clone_size: few
j_call: TRBJ1-3
d_call: .
v_call: TRBV5-1
cdr3_nt: TGCGCCAGCAAGGGGTCTACCTCTGGAAACACCATATATTTT
cdr3_aa: CASKGSTSGNTIYF

clone_size: many
j_call: TRBJ1-3
d_call: .
v_call: TRBV30
cdr3_nt: TGTGCCTGGAGTCCGGGGGTCCGAACCATATATTTT
cdr3_aa: CAWSPGVRTIYF

clone_size: few
j_call: TRBJ2-7
d_call: .
v_call: TRBV29-1
cdr3_nt: TGCAGCGCCCGCCGGGGAGACGAGCAGTACTTC
cdr3_aa: CSARRGDEQYF

clone_size: many
j_call: TRBJ1-5
d_call: .
v_call: TRBV12-3/TRBV12-4
cdr3_nt: TGTGCCAGCAGTTTAATGTCAGGGGCGGGTCAGCCCCAGCATTTT
cdr3_aa: CASSLMSGAGQPQHF

clone_size: few
j_call: TRBJ1-2
d_call: TRBD1
v_call: TRBV4-1
cdr3_nt: TGCGCCAGCAGCCATCAGACAGGGAACACTAACTATGGCTACACCTTC
cdr3_aa: CASSHQTGNTNYGYTF

clone_size: many
j_call: TRBJ2-7
d_call: TRBD1
v_call: TRBV5-1
cdr3_nt: TGCGCCAGCAGCTCTTCCCCCGGACAGGGTATCGAGCAGTACTTC
cdr3_aa: CASSSSPGQGIEQYF

clone_size: many
j_call: TRBJ1-2
d_call: TRBD1
v_call: TRBV19
cdr3_nt: TGTGCCAGTACCCTGGACAGGGGCAACTATGGCTACACCTTC
cdr3_aa: CASTLDRGNYGYTF

clone_size: many
j_call: TRBJ1-5
d_call: .
v_call: TRBV2
cdr3_nt: TGTGCCAGCAGCCTTTCAGGTGGGGAATATCAGCCCCAGCATTTT
cdr3_aa: CASSLSGGEYQPQHF

clone_size: many
j_call: TRBJ2-1
d_call: .
v_call: TRBV7-9
cdr3_nt: TGTGCCAGCAGCTTAAACGGGGCCGAAGAGTTCTTC
cdr3_aa: CASSLNGAEEFF

clone_size: many
j_call: TRBJ1-2
d_call: .
v_call: TRBV6-1
cdr3_nt: TGTGCCAGCAGTGAAAGAACTGGCTACACCTTC
cdr3_aa: CASSERTGYTF

clone_size: many
j_call: TRBJ2-3
d_call: .
v_call: TRBV4-1
cdr3_nt: TGCGCCAGCAGCCACCCCGCCCTTACAGATACGCAGTATTTT
cdr3_aa: CASSHPALTDTQYF

clone_size: few
j_call: TRBJ2-1
d_call: .
v_call: TRBV24-1
cdr3_nt: TGTGCCACCAGTGATGTGGGGAATGAGCAGTTCTTC
cdr3_aa: CATSDVGNEQFF

clone_size: many
j_call: TRBJ1-2
d_call: TRBD1
v_call: TRBV20-1
cdr3_nt: TGCAGTGCTAGAGGGACAGGGGGCCCTGGAGGCTACACCTTC
cdr3_aa: CSARGTGGPGGYTF

clone_size: .
j_call: TRBJ2-1
d_call: TRBD1
v_call: TRBV6-1
cdr3_nt: TGTGCCAGCAACACGAGGACAGGGGGCAACTACTACAATGAGCAGTTCTTC
cdr3_aa: CASNTRTGGNYYNEQFF

clone_size: many
j_call: TRBJ2-2
d_call: .
v_call: TRBV7-2
cdr3_nt: TGTGCCAGCAGCACTAAGACAGCCGGGGAGCTGTTTTTT
cdr3_aa: CASSTKTAGELFF

clone_size: many
j_call: TRBJ2-5
d_call: .
v_call: TRBV28
cdr3_nt: TGTGCCAGCAGTTTCTCTGGGACTGGCCAAGAGACCCAGTACTTC
cdr3_aa: CASSFSGTGQETQYF

clone_size: .
j_call: TRBJ1-1
d_call: TRBD1
v_call: TRBV5-1
cdr3_nt: TGCGCCAGCAGCTTGAACGTGGACAGGGGGGAAGCTTTCTTT
cdr3_aa: CASSLNVDRGEAFF

clone_size: few
j_call: TRBJ2-7
d_call: TRBD2
v_call: TRBV12-3/TRBV12-4
cdr3_nt: TGTGCCAGCAGCCCCTCTTTGGCGGGAGGGCCCTGGGGCGAGCAGTACTTC
cdr3_aa: CASSPSLAGGPWGEQYF

clone_size: few
j_call: TRBJ2-1
d_call: .
v_call: TRBV4-3
cdr3_nt: TGCGCCAGCAGCCAAGATCCAGGACTGGGGGCTTACAATGAGCAGTTCTTC
cdr3_aa: CASSQDPGLGAYNEQFF

clone_size: many
j_call: TRBJ1-1
d_call: .
v_call: TRBV3-1
cdr3_nt: TGTGCCAGCAGCCAATCGGCTGAAGCTTTCTTT
cdr3_aa: CASSQSAEAFF

clone_size: many
j_call: TRBJ1-5
d_call: .
v_call: TRBV9
cdr3_nt: TGTGCCAGCAGCCCGGGGGGAGGAGGCAATCAGCCCCAGCATTTT
cdr3_aa: CASSPGGGGNQPQHF

clone_size: many
j_call: TRBJ2-3
d_call: .
v_call: TRBV28
cdr3_nt: TGTGCCAGCAGTTTAGGGTCAGCACGGGATACGCAGTATTTT
cdr3_aa: CASSLGSARDTQYF

clone_size: many
j_call: TRBJ1-2
d_call: .
v_call: TRBV7-9
cdr3_nt: TGTGCCAGCAGCCGGCCCCAGGGGAGTGGCTACACCTTC
cdr3_aa: CASSRPQGSGYTF

clone_size: .
j_call: TRBJ1-2
d_call: .
v_call: TRBV20-1
cdr3_nt: TGCAGTGCTAGAGACCAGGGACATACAAACTATGGCTACACCTTC
cdr3_aa: CSARDQGHTNYGYTF

clone_size: .
j_call: TRBJ2-1
d_call: .
v_call: TRBV12-3/TRBV12-4
cdr3_nt: TGTGCCAGCAGTTACTCGTTGCTCCGGGGAACCGAGCAGTTCTTC
cdr3_aa: CASSYSLLRGTEQFF

clone_size: .
j_call: TRBJ1-1
d_call: .
v_call: TRBV27
cdr3_nt: TGTGCCAGCAGTTCCGCCCGAGGGGGAGGGAACACTGAAGCTTTCTTT
cdr3_aa: CASSSARGGGNTEAFF

clone_size: .
j_call: TRBJ2-7
d_call: TRBD2
v_call: TRBV9
cdr3_nt: TGTGCCAGCAGCGTAGAGGGGACTAGCGGGAGCTCCACGAATAGAGACTTC
cdr3_aa: CASSVEGTSGSSTNRDF

clone_size: many
j_call: TRBJ2-1
d_call: TRBD2
v_call: TRBV19
cdr3_nt: TGCGCCAGCAGCCGGACTAGCGGCTACAATGAGCAGTTCTTC
cdr3_aa: CASSRTSGYNEQFF

clone_size: few
j_call: TRBJ1-2
d_call: TRBD1
v_call: TRBV6-2/TRBV6-3
cdr3_nt: TGTGCCAGCAGCTCCTGGACAGGGGAGGATAACTATGGCTACACCTTC
cdr3_aa: CASSSWTGEDNYGYTF

clone_size: many
j_call: TRBJ2-3
d_call: TRBD2
v_call: TRBV28
cdr3_nt: TGTGCCAGCACCTCTTCCCTACGAGGAGGCGGGAGTAAAAAAGATACGCAGTATTTT
cdr3_aa: CASTSSLRGGGSKKDTQYF

clone_size: many
j_call: TRBJ1-5
d_call: TRBD1
v_call: TRBV7-2
cdr3_nt: TGTGCCAGCAGCGCGGACAGGCAGCCCCAGCATTTT
cdr3_aa: CASSADRQPQHF

clone_size: many
j_call: TRBJ1-1
d_call: .
v_call: TRBV2
cdr3_nt: TGTGCCAGCAGTGACAGGGAGGGGACTGAAGCTTTCTTT
cdr3_aa: CASSDREGTEAFF